Listed here is a single T cell receptor beta chain. Its antigen is still unknown. CDR3 length equals 15 residues. The V segment lost 4 bases and the J segment 2 bases; nucleotides outside the gene matches: 7. CDR1 and CDR2 from the germline V gene are SGHVS and FNYEAQ. The data were obtained in a study of cytomegalovirus exposure and HLA in healthy donors. Study-wide findings and caveats: In an earlier analysis, productive rearrangement rates for most beta V segments clustered near 87% or 30%. Another analysis was done later, and it associated around 17,000 TCR beta sequences with HLA alleles at 0.05 false discovery rate. Reportedly, fewer N-insertions than the roughly 700-donor mean appeared in an Asian-associated ancestry cluster in a later analysis.

PCR used 60 Vbeta primers and 13 Jbeta primers. Sequencing used immunoSEQ multiplex PCR; TCRdb keeps in-frame clones, though not all of them. The sample lists under 200,000 clones; about 80% were seen once. This TCR came from a woman between 35 and 50 years old in good health and CMV-seronegative. Sample: PBMCs. J is TRBJ1-1 and V is TRBV7-6; TRBD1 aligns across 7 bases. CDR3 DNA: TGTGCCAGCAGCTCCGCAGGACAGGATAACACTGAAGCTTTCTTT. Protein sequence: CASSSAGQDNTEAFF.